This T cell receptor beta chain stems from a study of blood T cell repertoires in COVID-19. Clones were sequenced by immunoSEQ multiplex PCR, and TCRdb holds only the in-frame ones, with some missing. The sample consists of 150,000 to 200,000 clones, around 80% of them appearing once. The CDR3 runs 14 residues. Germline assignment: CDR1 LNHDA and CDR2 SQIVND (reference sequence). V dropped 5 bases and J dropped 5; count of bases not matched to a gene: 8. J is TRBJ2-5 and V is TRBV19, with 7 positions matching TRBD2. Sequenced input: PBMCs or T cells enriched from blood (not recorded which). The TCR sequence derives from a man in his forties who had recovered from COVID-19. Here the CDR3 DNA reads TGTGCCAGTAGTTTGACTAGCAAGGTCGAGACCCAGTACTTC. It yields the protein CASSLTSKVETQYF. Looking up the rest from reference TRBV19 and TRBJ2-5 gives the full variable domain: DGGITQSPKYLFRKEGQNVTLSCEQNLNHDAMYWYRQDPGQGLRLIYYSQIVNDFQKGDIAEGYSVSREKKESFPLTVTSAQKNPTAFYLCASSLTSKVETQYFGPGTRLLVL.